This T cell receptor beta chain is from a study of cytomegalovirus exposure and HLA in healthy donors. PCR primers comprised 60 Vbeta and 13 Jbeta primers. This table comes from immunoSEQ multiplex PCR, and its TCRdb copy is limited to in-frame clones, with some not included. Here the sample spans around 300,000 clones, about 66% being singletons. The CDR3 totals 14 residues. V lost 4 bases, J lost 8 bases, and 7 bases stayed unmatched. Germline V gives CDR1 MDHEN, CDR2 SYDVKM. The chain has TRBV28 and TRBJ1-4, with 7 bases identical to TRBD1. The sequenced sample was PBMCs. The TCR was taken from a female donor in good health and CMV-seronegative. CDR3 region: CASSSGGSGEKLFF. The CDR3 region has the DNA TGTGCCAGCAGTTCAGGGGGTTCCGGGGAAAAACTGTTTTTT.